The rows below give T cell receptor beta chains drawn from one sample of a study of vaccination and CD4 T cells after COVID-19. These receptors' antigens are unknown. TCRdb processed the PCR reads anew with MiXCR; each CDR3 protein has one entry. The sample records about 9,700 distinct CDR3 sequences, about 44% being singletons. Sequenced input: CD4+ T cells from blood, cultured in vitro. These receptors were obtained from a human donor in good health. CDR3s include the opening cysteine and the closing phenylalanine or tryptophan. D genes are given only for firm matches. Size values are once, few and many counts, or a class for expanded clones, and some rows have none.

size: once
D: -
J: TRBJ1-1
V: TRBV19
CDR3: CASIRRGSTEAFF
DNA: TGTGCCAGTATCCGAAGGGGGTCCACTGAAGCTTTCTTT

size: few
D: TRBD1
J: TRBJ1-1
V: TRBV11-1
CDR3: CASSYQGGTEAFF
DNA: TGTGCCAGCAGCTACCAGGGGGGCACTGAAGCTTTCTTT

size: -
D: TRBD2
J: TRBJ2-1
V: TRBV28
CDR3: CASSSLFGGRYNEQFF
DNA: TGTGCCAGCAGTTCCCTTTTCGGGGGGAGGTACAATGAGCAGTTCTTC

size: few
D: TRBD2
J: TRBJ2-7
V: TRBV30
CDR3: CAWSVLYGGSTEQYF
DNA: TGTGCCTGGAGTGTACTATACGGGGGGTCCACCGAGCAGTACTTC

size: once
D: -
J: TRBJ2-3
V: TRBV29-1
CDR3: CSVEGPKPTDTQYF
DNA: TGCAGCGTTGAGGGTCCTAAACCCACAGATACGCAGTATTTT

size: -
D: TRBD1
J: TRBJ2-5
V: TRBV20-1
CDR3: CSALDRGMETQYF
DNA: TGCAGTGCTTTAGACAGGGGGATGGAGACCCAGTACTTC

size: -
D: -
J: TRBJ2-7
V: TRBV9
CDR3: CASSARDSNYEQYF
DNA: TGTGCCAGCAGCGCGCGGGACAGTAACTACGAGCAGTACTTC

size: -
D: -
J: TRBJ1-1
V: TRBV7-3
CDR3: CASGLQGQGAEAFF
DNA: TGTGCCAGCGGCTTACAGGGCCAAGGCGCTGAAGCTTTCTTT

size: once
D: -
J: TRBJ2-2
V: TRBV4-3
CDR3: CASSQDGGNPGELFF
DNA: TGCGCCAGCAGCCAAGATGGGGGGAATCCCGGGGAGCTGTTTTTT

size: -
D: -
J: TRBJ1-5
V: TRBV19
CDR3: CASSIDTGRSNQPQHF
DNA: TGTGCCAGTAGTATAGACACAGGGAGAAGCAATCAGCCCCAGCATTTT

size: few
D: -
J: TRBJ2-5
V: TRBV19
CDR3: CASSIRETQYF
DNA: TGTGCCAGTAGTATTAGGGAAACCCAGTACTTC

size: few
D: -
J: TRBJ2-1
V: TRBV5-4
CDR3: CASSLAQVNEQFF
DNA: TGTGCCAGCAGCTTGGCCCAAGTTAATGAGCAGTTCTTC

size: few
D: -
J: TRBJ1-5
V: TRBV20-1
CDR3: CSAAPVPVGQPQHF
DNA: TGCAGTGCTGCACCCGTCCCGGTGGGGCAGCCCCAGCATTTT

size: once
D: -
J: TRBJ2-7
V: TRBV29-1
CDR3: CSVVRDRSYEQYF
DNA: TGCAGCGTTGTCCGGGACCGATCCTACGAGCAGTACTTC

size: -
D: -
J: TRBJ1-6
V: TRBV5-3
CDR3: CASSEPTGPPLHF
DNA: TGTGCCAGCAGCGAACCCACAGGGCCACCCCTCCACTTT

size: few
D: -
J: TRBJ1-2
V: TRBV20-1
CDR3: CSASRGQPYGYTF
DNA: TGCAGTGCTAGCAGAGGACAGCCCTATGGCTACACCTTC

size: -
D: -
J: TRBJ2-1
V: TRBV7-9
CDR3: CASSRRVEQFF
DNA: TGTGCCAGCAGCCGACGGGTTGAGCAGTTCTTC

size: -
D: TRBD2
J: TRBJ2-3
V: TRBV6-2/TRBV6-3
CDR3: CASSLTSVGPDTQYF
DNA: TGTGCCAGCAGTCTGACTAGCGTGGGGCCAGATACGCAGTATTTT

size: -
D: TRBD2
J: TRBJ2-7
V: TRBV6-1
CDR3: CASKQLAGGESYEQYF
DNA: TGTGCCAGCAAACAGTTGGCGGGAGGGGAATCCTACGAGCAGTACTTC

size: once
D: TRBD2
J: TRBJ2-5
V: TRBV28
CDR3: CASSPMGLAGWETQYF
DNA: TGTGCCAGCAGTCCGATGGGACTAGCGGGATGGGAGACCCAGTACTTC

size: few
D: TRBD1
J: TRBJ2-3
V: TRBV4-1
CDR3: CASSQLTGGSTDTQYF
DNA: TGCGCCAGCAGCCAACTCACAGGGGGAAGTACAGATACGCAGTATTTT

size: -
D: -
J: TRBJ2-3
V: TRBV6-5
CDR3: CASSFLGTDTQYF
DNA: TGTGCCAGCAGTTTCCTTGGCACAGATACGCAGTATTTT

size: few
D: TRBD1
J: TRBJ1-1
V: TRBV11-3
CDR3: CASSPGQGANTEAFF
DNA: TGTGCCAGCAGCCCTGGACAGGGGGCGAATACTGAAGCTTTCTTT

size: few
D: -
J: TRBJ1-1
V: TRBV7-2
CDR3: CASSLDNRNTEAFF
DNA: TGTGCCAGCAGCCTAGACAACAGGAACACTGAAGCTTTCTTT

size: -
D: -
J: TRBJ1-1
V: TRBV6-1
CDR3: CASRPGGPGTEAFF
DNA: TGTGCCAGCAGACCCGGGGGACCGGGGACTGAAGCTTTCTTT

size: few
D: TRBD1
J: TRBJ1-2
V: TRBV5-1
CDR3: CASSLPDRGRTYGYTF
DNA: TGCGCCAGCAGCTTACCAGACAGGGGCCGGACGTATGGCTACACCTTC

size: few
D: TRBD2
J: TRBJ2-7
V: TRBV7-9
CDR3: CASSLRAGTSGTYEQYF
DNA: TGTGCCAGCAGCTTAAGGGCCGGGACTAGCGGGACCTACGAGCAGTACTTC

size: medium-sized
D: -
J: TRBJ1-2
V: TRBV4-3
CDR3: CASSSEGNYGYTF
DNA: TGCGCCAGCAGCTCCGAGGGGAACTATGGCTACACCTTC

size: -
D: -
J: TRBJ1-1
V: TRBV5-6
CDR3: CASSEPGTANTEAFF
DNA: TGTGCCAGCAGCGAACCCGGGACGGCAAACACTGAAGCTTTCTTT

size: -
D: -
J: TRBJ2-7
V: TRBV6-2/TRBV6-3
CDR3: CASSSTHLREQYF
DNA: TGTGCCAGCAGTTCAACCCATCTGAGGGAGCAGTACTTC

size: -
D: -
J: TRBJ2-7
V: TRBV9
CDR3: CASSVGPQTRTTYEQYF
DNA: TGTGCCAGCAGCGTAGGGCCCCAGACGAGGACCACCTACGAGCAGTACTTC

size: -
D: -
J: TRBJ1-2
V: TRBV10-3
CDR3: CAISEVTGGYTF
DNA: TGTGCCATCAGTGAGGTAACGGGCGGCTACACCTTC

size: -
D: TRBD1
J: TRBJ1-6
V: TRBV20-1
CDR3: CSAPGQGTYNSPLHF
DNA: TGCAGTGCCCCGGGACAGGGGACCTATAATTCACCCCTCCACTTT

size: -
D: -
J: TRBJ1-3
V: TRBV20-1
CDR3: CSASEGASGNTIYF
DNA: TGCAGTGCTAGTGAAGGGGCTTCTGGAAACACCATATATTTT

size: -
D: -
J: TRBJ1-1
V: TRBV20-1
CDR3: CSARVTGRGTEAFF
DNA: TGCAGTGCTCGCGTCACAGGGAGAGGGACTGAAGCTTTCTTT

size: -
D: -
J: TRBJ2-3
V: TRBV20-1
CDR3: CSARGFRAADTQYF
DNA: TGCAGTGCTAGGGGTTTTAGGGCCGCAGATACGCAGTATTTT

size: -
D: TRBD2
J: TRBJ2-3
V: TRBV24-1
CDR3: CATSDFTAGAGDTQYF
DNA: TGTGCCACCAGTGATTTTACGGCGGGAGCTGGAGATACGCAGTATTTT

size: -
D: -
J: TRBJ2-1
V: TRBV20-1
CDR3: CSARRGGPVYNEQFF
DNA: TGCAGTGCTAGGCGTGGCGGGCCGGTATACAATGAGCAGTTCTTC

size: -
D: -
J: TRBJ2-1
V: TRBV25-1
CDR3: CASSERGYNEQFF
DNA: TGTGCCAGCAGTGAACGAGGGTACAATGAGCAGTTCTTC

size: few
D: -
J: TRBJ1-1
V: TRBV20-1
CDR3: CSAFPDRNTEAFF
DNA: TGCAGTGCTTTCCCGGACAGGAACACTGAAGCTTTCTTT

size: few
D: -
J: TRBJ2-7
V: TRBV6-1
CDR3: CASRPGSDYEQYF
DNA: TGTGCCAGCAGACCTGGGAGTGACTACGAGCAGTACTTC

size: -
D: -
J: TRBJ1-1
V: TRBV7-9
CDR3: CASSLSRTLNTEAFF
DNA: TGTGCCAGCAGCTTATCGCGGACCCTGAACACTGAAGCTTTCTTT

size: -
D: -
J: TRBJ1-1
V: TRBV7-8
CDR3: CASSLVRMNTEAFF
DNA: TGTGCCAGCAGCTTAGTACGGATGAACACTGAAGCTTTCTTT

size: -
D: -
J: TRBJ2-7
V: TRBV6-5
CDR3: CASSYSTDYEQYF
DNA: TGTGCCAGCAGTTACTCGACAGACTACGAGCAGTACTTC

size: few
D: -
J: TRBJ2-5
V: TRBV27
CDR3: CASTPGPDGETQYF
DNA: TGTGCCAGCACTCCGGGCCCTGACGGGGAGACCCAGTACTTC

size: -
D: TRBD1
J: TRBJ2-7
V: TRBV20-1
CDR3: CSATPGQGFEQYF
DNA: TGCAGTGCTACACCGGGACAGGGGTTCGAGCAGTACTTC

size: -
D: -
J: TRBJ2-3
V: TRBV24-1
CDR3: CATSDQGSPSTDTQYF
DNA: TGTGCCACCAGTGACCAGGGGTCCCCTAGCACAGATACGCAGTATTTT

size: -
D: TRBD2
J: TRBJ2-7
V: TRBV20-1
CDR3: CSARETSGRIYEQYF
DNA: TGCAGTGCTAGAGAGACTAGCGGGCGGATCTACGAGCAGTACTTC

size: few
D: -
J: TRBJ1-3
V: TRBV6-4
CDR3: CASMVRLPGNTIYF
DNA: TGTGCCAGCATGGTCCGCCTCCCGGGAAACACCATATATTTT

size: -
D: TRBD1
J: TRBJ2-7
V: TRBV20-1
CDR3: CSARGVTGGQGAYEQYF
DNA: TGCAGTGCTAGAGGGGTAACGGGAGGACAGGGGGCCTACGAGCAGTACTTC

size: -
D: TRBD2
J: TRBJ2-2
V: TRBV19
CDR3: CASSKILSGSTGELFF
DNA: TGTGCCAGTAGCAAAATCTTAAGCGGGAGTACCGGGGAGCTGTTTTTT